Below, one T cell receptor (beta chain) is given with its context. Its binding antigen is unknown. The sample holds no much larger clone one base away, and base qualities are not on file. For CDR1 and CDR2, the germline V gene lists SGHRS and YFSETQ. The trim is 4 bases for V and 0 bases for J, with a gap of 14 bases between the germline ends. From the cysteine through the phenylalanine, the CDR3 covers 15 amino acids. Only CDR3 DNA remains: 45 bases, in frame from the first base. This sample was taken from a study of blood T cell repertoires in COVID-19 (dated by TCRdb to about 2020). In terms of the full investigation: The collaborator samples originated in the United States, Italy and Spain and spanned the acute and convalescent phases of COVID-19. The prospective study material was composed of cDNA or gDNA derived from T cells, B-cell-depleted T cells, or PBMCs. The dataset comprised deeply sampled blood TCRbeta repertoires from subjects exposed to, actively infected with, or recovered from COVID-19. A freely available public database, intended as a resource for researchers studying the immune response to SARS-CoV-2, is where the repertoires were released. The samples were drawn from the first 160 participants of the ongoing ImmuneRACE study and from 1,254 subjects provided by 6 global collaborators. The sample metadata nearly always contained a de-identified subject ID, COVID-19 status, age in years and sex. Where available, HLA class I and class II types were taken from metadata supplied by the sample provider and were not determined by assay-based typing.

General conclusions and limits of the study: How much clinical and demographic metadata was included differed by source and by participant, and the metadata was provided uncurated.

TCRbeta CDR3 regions were amplified from genomic DNA by means of the immunoSEQ Assay, a bias-controlled multiplex PCR. The study's own analysis went as follows. Within the assay, amplification of reference gene primers was used to estimate how many nucleated cells each sample contained. To quantify the absolute abundance of each unique TCRbeta CDR3 rearrangement, sequence reads were collapsed and filtered. For each sample, productive Simpson clonality was calculated as the square root of Simpson's diversity index over productive rearrangements. This is the immuneACCESS table as TCRdb keeps it, with only in-frame sequences that have V and J called. A part of the clones is gone; compared with another copy, unresolved V genes explain less than half, and the rest is unexplained. V and J calls plus clone size are reproduced from that table; the DNA served to infer D and trimming. For this sample there are approximately 150,000 clones; around 83% appear just once. The ten most abundant clones make up approximately 8.2% of the sample.

The collaborating institutions used their own protocols to collect whole blood in K2EDTA tubes. Collaborator samples were shipped for TCRbeta analysis as frozen whole blood, isolated PBMCs, or DNA extracted from either sample type. Specimen: peripheral blood. Recombination linked TRBV5-1 to TRBJ2-7; the D region possibly corresponds to TRBD1 (7 bases align). The sequence came from a woman aged 55-70 years with acute or convalescent COVID-19. The nucleotides read TGCGCCAGCAGCGCGGGACAGATAAGCTCCTACGAGCAGTACTTC. Its product reads: CASSAGQISSYEQYF.